This T cell receptor beta chain stems from a study of T-cell memory formation after mild COVID-19. TCRdb ran MiXCR on the 5' RACE reads and lists one entry per CDR3 protein. Counted here are under 550,000 distinct CDR3 sequences, 18% occurring once; the ten biggest clones make up about 22%. This clonotype was detected only a few times. Between the trimmed V and J ends, which lost 4 bases and 0 bases, there was a span of 21 bases. The germline V gene has CDR1 DFQATT and CDR2 SNEGSKA (reference sequence). This CDR3 is built from 17 residues. The chain links TRBV20-1 to TRBJ1-2; no definite D call. This TCR was recovered from a man between 18 and 29 years old who had mild COVID-19 (a few samples of this study predate the infection). Cell type and time point are not known. Sequencing was done on a sample of PBMCs or a T cell subset sorted from them (not recorded which). In nucleotides, the CDR3 is TGCAGTGCTATTCCAAGCCGCCTTATTGGGGCTAACTATGGCTACACCTTC. It translates to CSAIPSRLIGANYGYTF.